One and the same sample provided the 13 T cell receptor beta chains below, sequenced in a study of blood T cell repertoires in COVID-19. The assay was immunoSEQ multiplex PCR, and TCRdb's table has in-frame clones only and misses some. The sample comprises approximately 260,000 clones, 85% to 90% of which are singletons, and roughly 3.7% rests with the top ten. Input material: peripheral blood. These receptors were collected from a woman between 40 and 55 years old with acute or convalescent COVID-19.

The chain employs TRBV5-6 and TRBJ2-1; TRBD2 matches at 8 bases. This CDR3 comprises 14 residues. V was pared by 0 bases and J by 13 bases, with 9 bases of the junction left unmatched. Germline lookup yields CDR1 SGHDT and CDR2 YYEEEE. This CDR3 is CASSLAFSSGGQFF. As DNA, the CDR3 is TGTGCCAGCAGCTTGGCTTTTTCAAGCGGGGGACAGTTCTTC.

The chain uses TRBV12-5 and TRBJ1-5; a possible D gene is TRBD1 (6 bases). Germline loops: CDR1 LGHNT, CDR2 FRNRAP. This CDR3 has 14 residues. Between the trimmed V and J ends, which lost 8 bases and 0 bases, there was a span of 11 bases. In DNA form, the CDR3 reads TGTGCTAGTCAACAGGGACATAGCAATCAGCCCCAGCATTTT. This sequence encodes CASQQGHSNQPQHF.

The chain carries TRBV3-1 (or the pseudogene TRBV3-2) and TRBJ2-5; 7 bases match TRBD1. The germline V gene encodes CDR1 LGHDT and CDR2 YNNKEL (reference sequence). J lost 1 base, V lost 0 bases, and 5 bases had no gene match. This CDR3 region has 16 residues. CDR3 protein: CASSQDGGQRQETQYF. The CDR3 nucleotides are TGTGCCAGCAGCCAAGATGGGGGACAGCGCCAAGAGACCCAGTACTTC.

V usage is TRBV7-2 and J usage is TRBJ1-3; D is unresolved. The CDR3 is made up of 13 amino acids. From germline, CDR1 is SGHTA and CDR2 FQGNSA. Trimming stripped 2 bases from V and 4 bases from J, with 6 bases between. Here the CDR3 DNA reads TGTGCCAGCAGCTTACTCGGGGGAAACACCATATATTTT. It specifies CASSLLGGNTIYF.

This rearrangement joins TRBV27 to TRBJ1-4, with D maybe TRBD1 (5 bases). The CDR3 has 17 amino acids. Germline-derived CDR1 and CDR2 are MNHEY and SMNVEV (reference sequence). Trimming cost V 6 bases and J 0 bases, with 17 bases left between them. CDR3 bases: TGTGCCAGCAGGAACACCGCTGGGGGGACAACTAATGAAAAACTGTTTTTT. This codes for CASRNTAGGTTNEKLFF.

V usage is TRBV5-8 and J usage is TRBJ1-2; 7 bases agree with TRBD1. Trimming cost V 6 bases and J 4 bases; bases outside gene matches: 9. Germline-derived CDR1 and CDR2 are SGHTS and YDEGEE. The CDR3 consists of 14 residues. CDR3 sequence reads: CASNHMTGIYGYTF. As DNA, the CDR3 is TGTGCCAGCAACCATATGACAGGGATCTATGGCTACACCTTC. Full variable domain (missing parts from reference TRBV5-8 and TRBJ1-2): EAGVTQSPTHLIKTRGQQATLRCSPISGHTSVYWYQQALGLGLQFLLWYDEGEERNRGNFPPRFSGRQFPNYSSELNVNALELEDSALYLCASNHMTGIYGYTFGSGTRLTVV.

The genes are TRBV19 and TRBJ2-4; no clear D gene. CDR3 length equals 14 residues. Per germline, CDR1 LNHDA and CDR2 SQIVND (reference sequence). V gave up 6 bases and J gave up 0 bases, with 9 bases separating them. CDR3 in amino acids: CASRGRIAKNIQYF. DNA for the CDR3: TGTGCCAGTAGGGGCAGAATAGCCAAAAACATTCAGTACTTC.

This chain connects TRBV5-1 to TRBJ2-3; TRBD1 matches at 7 bases. Germline CDR1 reads SGHRS; CDR2 reads YFSETQ. The CDR3 is 15 amino acids. J gave up 3 bases and V 2 bases, and 6 bases lay outside the gene matches. The DNA for the CDR3 is TGCGCCAGCAGCTTAGTAGGGGGCTCGACAGATACGCAGTATTTT. It specifies CASSLVGGSTDTQYF.

J is TRBJ2-5 and V is TRBV29-1; possible D gene TRBD1, 5 bases. The CDR3 loop spans 14 amino acids. V was pared by 4 bases and J by 5 bases, with 17 bases between. CDR1 and CDR2 (germline): SQVTM, ANQGSEA. The CDR3 region has the DNA TGCAGCGTTGTAACAGGTTTTGTGGGGGAGACCCAGTACTTC. Residues: CSVVTGFVGETQYF.

The chain couples TRBV18 to TRBJ2-2; 7 positions match TRBD1. From germline, CDR1 is KGHSH and CDR2 LQKENI. This CDR3 spans 16 amino acids. Germline trimming cut 6 bases from V and 1 base from J; bases unmatched to any gene: 8. CDR3 protein: CASSPLQGKNTGELFF. CDR3 bases: TGTGCCAGCTCGCCCCTACAGGGGAAGAACACCGGGGAGCTGTTTTTT.

The chain combines TRBV5-6 with TRBJ1-4; D not certain. The CDR3 has 13 amino acids. With 4 bases removed from V and 8 bases from J, the gap between germline ends came to 12 bases. Germline V gene data show CDR1 as SGHDT and CDR2 as YYEEEE. CDR3 sequence reads: CASSPAGHEKLFF. DNA for the CDR3: TGTGCCAGCAGCCCGGCGGGTCACGAAAAACTGTTTTTT.

The V gene is TRBV18, the J gene TRBJ2-3, with 11 bases lining up with TRBD2. V gave up 0 bases and J gave up 2 bases; unmatched junction bases: 4. The CDR3 has 17 amino acids. CDR1 is KGHSH, CDR2 LQKENI, per germline. The CDR3 loop reads CASSPPRLAGYTDTQYF. For the CDR3, the DNA is TGTGCCAGCTCACCACCCCGACTAGCGGGGTACACAGATACGCAGTATTTT.

The chain is built from TRBV12-3 or TRBV12-4 and TRBJ1-2; D may be TRBD1 (5 bases). V was pared by 8 bases and J by 4 bases, with 11 bases between. The CDR3 spans 12 residues. CDR3 residues: CASHGGGYGYTF. The CDR3, as DNA: TGTGCCAGCCACGGGGGAGGCTATGGCTACACCTTC.